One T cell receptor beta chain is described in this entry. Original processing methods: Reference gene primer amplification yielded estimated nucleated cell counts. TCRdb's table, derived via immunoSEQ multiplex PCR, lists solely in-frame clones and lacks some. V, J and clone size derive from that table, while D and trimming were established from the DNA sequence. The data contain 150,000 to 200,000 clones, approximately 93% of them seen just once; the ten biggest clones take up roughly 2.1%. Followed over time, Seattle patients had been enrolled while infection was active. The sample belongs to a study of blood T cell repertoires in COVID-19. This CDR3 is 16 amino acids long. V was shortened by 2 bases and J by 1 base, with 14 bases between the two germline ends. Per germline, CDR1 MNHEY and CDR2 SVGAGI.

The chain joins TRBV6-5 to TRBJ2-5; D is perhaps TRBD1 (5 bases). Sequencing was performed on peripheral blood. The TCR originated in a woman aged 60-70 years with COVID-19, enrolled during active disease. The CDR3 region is CASSYRGRPGQETQYF. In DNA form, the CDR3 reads TGTGCCAGCAGTTACAGGGGAAGGCCGGGCCAAGAGACCCAGTACTTC.